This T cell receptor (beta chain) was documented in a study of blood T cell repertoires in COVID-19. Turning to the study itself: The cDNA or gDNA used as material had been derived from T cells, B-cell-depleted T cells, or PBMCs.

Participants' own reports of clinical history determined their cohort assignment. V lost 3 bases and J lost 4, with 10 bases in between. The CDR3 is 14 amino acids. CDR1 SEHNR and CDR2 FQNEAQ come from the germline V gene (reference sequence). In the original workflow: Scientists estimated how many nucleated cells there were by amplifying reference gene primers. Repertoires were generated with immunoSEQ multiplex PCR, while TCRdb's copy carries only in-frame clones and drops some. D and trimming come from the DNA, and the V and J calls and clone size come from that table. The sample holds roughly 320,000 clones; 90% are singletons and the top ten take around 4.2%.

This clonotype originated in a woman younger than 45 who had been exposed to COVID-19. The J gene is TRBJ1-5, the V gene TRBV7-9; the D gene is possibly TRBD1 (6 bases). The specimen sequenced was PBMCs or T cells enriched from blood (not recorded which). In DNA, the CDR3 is TGTGCCAGCAGCTTTGGGCAGGGGAATCAGCCCCAGCATTTT. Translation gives CASSFGQGNQPQHF.